These T cell receptor beta chains were read from a single sample in a study of T-cell reconstitution after alpha-beta-depleted transplantation in children. TCRdb re-derived calls from the PCR reads in MiXCR, one entry per CDR3 protein. The repertoire has under 300,000 distinct CDR3 sequences, approximately 10% of them found once; the top ten carry 23%. This specimen was peripheral blood, taken 180 days after TCRalphabeta/CD19-depleted stem cell transplant. These receptors came from a male patient between 2 and 10 years old who had a stem cell transplant for chronic granulomatous disease, so the T cells may come from the graft donor. Both conserved end residues are part of each CDR3. The size entry is marked missing in some rows and otherwise reads once, few, many or a size class.

j_gene: TRBJ2-6; v_gene: TRBV12-3/TRBV12-4; abundance: many; CDR3aa: CASSFLAISGANVLTF
j_gene: TRBJ2-7; v_gene: TRBV18; abundance: once; CDR3aa: CASSRRDRGYYEQHF
j_gene: TRBJ2-3; v_gene: TRBV20-1; abundance: many; CDR3aa: CSASRLEGAADTQYF
j_gene: TRBJ2-7; v_gene: TRBV20-1; abundance: many; CDR3aa: CSASWLAAGDEQYF
j_gene: TRBJ2-5; v_gene: TRBV27; abundance: many; CDR3aa: CASSRAGGPQETQYF
j_gene: TRBJ1-1; v_gene: TRBV28; abundance: many; CDR3aa: CASTFRDSEAFF
j_gene: TRBJ2-2; v_gene: TRBV4-3; abundance: many; CDR3aa: CASSQRRGLAANTGELFF
j_gene: TRBJ2-5; v_gene: TRBV13; abundance: many; CDR3aa: CASSFRGRQETQYF
j_gene: TRBJ2-7; v_gene: TRBV7-2; abundance: many; CDR3aa: CASSTRGVSGKLYEQYF
j_gene: TRBJ1-2; v_gene: TRBV6-1; abundance: many; CDR3aa: CASSEARGGQDGYTF
j_gene: TRBJ2-1; v_gene: TRBV20-1; abundance: many; CDR3aa: CSAIYSGRSYNEQFF
j_gene: TRBJ2-5; v_gene: TRBV28; abundance: many; CDR3aa: CASSRQRGGETQYF
j_gene: TRBJ2-1; v_gene: TRBV27; abundance: many; CDR3aa: CASSFEPPGPWGRSYNEQFF
j_gene: TRBJ2-6; v_gene: TRBV27; abundance: many; CDR3aa: CASTLGGSSGANVLTF
j_gene: TRBJ2-5; v_gene: TRBV11-2; abundance: -; CDR3aa: CASSSGTGAGETQYF
j_gene: TRBJ1-1; v_gene: TRBV20-1; abundance: many; CDR3aa: CSAVRTTGNTEAFF
j_gene: TRBJ2-5; v_gene: TRBV5-5; abundance: many; CDR3aa: CASSLGPGLQETQYF
j_gene: TRBJ2-3; v_gene: TRBV28; abundance: many; CDR3aa: CASRLTGEDTQYF
j_gene: TRBJ2-7; v_gene: TRBV12-3/TRBV12-4; abundance: -; CDR3aa: CAGRLTSGRAEQYF
j_gene: TRBJ1-2; v_gene: TRBV12-3/TRBV12-4; abundance: many; CDR3aa: CASSFGDRGTLDHGYTF
j_gene: TRBJ2-7; v_gene: TRBV7-2; abundance: many; CDR3aa: CASSLAAGATSYEQYF
j_gene: TRBJ1-1; v_gene: TRBV5-1; abundance: many; CDR3aa: CASGGTGNTEAFF
j_gene: TRBJ2-7; v_gene: TRBV13; abundance: many; CDR3aa: CASSGRGQSYEQYF
j_gene: TRBJ2-1; v_gene: TRBV28; abundance: -; CDR3aa: CASSLTPVHNEQFF
j_gene: TRBJ2-3; v_gene: TRBV6-6; abundance: many; CDR3aa: CASSYPGDTQYF
j_gene: TRBJ2-2; v_gene: TRBV10-1; abundance: many; CDR3aa: CASSEVGRGYTGELFF
j_gene: TRBJ1-1; v_gene: TRBV28; abundance: -; CDR3aa: CASSTSTGALYRGFF
j_gene: TRBJ1-2; v_gene: TRBV25-1; abundance: many; CDR3aa: CASSVQGKGGYGYTF
j_gene: TRBJ2-3; v_gene: TRBV2; abundance: many; CDR3aa: CASSDGPRNTQYF
j_gene: TRBJ1-4; v_gene: TRBV20-1; abundance: many; CDR3aa: CSARTGEDSGKLFF
j_gene: TRBJ2-4; v_gene: TRBV5-4; abundance: many; CDR3aa: CASSPGVTPKNIQYF
j_gene: TRBJ2-1; v_gene: TRBV6-2/TRBV6-3; abundance: many; CDR3aa: CASSSIPGLAGGYNEQFF
j_gene: TRBJ2-5; v_gene: TRBV5-5; abundance: many; CDR3aa: CASSLVGTPQETQYF
j_gene: TRBJ1-2; v_gene: TRBV4-3; abundance: many; CDR3aa: CASSRSPSYGYTF
j_gene: TRBJ2-2; v_gene: TRBV3-1; abundance: many; CDR3aa: CASSQVWTGELFF
j_gene: TRBJ2-5; v_gene: TRBV29-1; abundance: many; CDR3aa: CSVDQGTETQYF
j_gene: TRBJ1-1; v_gene: TRBV18; abundance: -; CDR3aa: CASSPLDRLQTEAFF
j_gene: TRBJ1-2; v_gene: TRBV5-1; abundance: many; CDR3aa: CASSKEGTGGTTNYGYTF
j_gene: TRBJ2-1; v_gene: TRBV20-1; abundance: many; CDR3aa: CNPGELRYNEQFF
j_gene: TRBJ2-7; v_gene: TRBV2; abundance: many; CDR3aa: CASSALDTLGHEQYF
j_gene: TRBJ2-3; v_gene: TRBV6-4; abundance: many; CDR3aa: CASSPGEADTQYF
j_gene: TRBJ2-1; v_gene: TRBV10-3; abundance: many; CDR3aa: CAISERDREFSEQFF
j_gene: TRBJ2-7; v_gene: TRBV29-1; abundance: many; CDR3aa: CSVGSPVQGGSSYEQYF
j_gene: TRBJ2-2; v_gene: TRBV12-3/TRBV12-4; abundance: once; CDR3aa: CTSRRNRDVPQTNTGELFF